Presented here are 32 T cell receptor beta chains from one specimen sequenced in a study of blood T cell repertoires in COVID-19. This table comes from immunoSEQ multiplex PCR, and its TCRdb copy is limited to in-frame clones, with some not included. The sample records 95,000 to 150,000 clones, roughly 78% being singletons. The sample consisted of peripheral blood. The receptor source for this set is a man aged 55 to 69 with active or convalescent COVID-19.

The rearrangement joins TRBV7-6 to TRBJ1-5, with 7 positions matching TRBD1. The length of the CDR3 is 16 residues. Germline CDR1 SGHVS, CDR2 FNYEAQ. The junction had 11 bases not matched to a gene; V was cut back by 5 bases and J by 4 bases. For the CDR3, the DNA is TGTGCCAGCAGCCGCCAAACAGGGGCTGGGAATCAGCCCCAGCATTTT. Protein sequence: CASSRQTGAGNQPQHF.

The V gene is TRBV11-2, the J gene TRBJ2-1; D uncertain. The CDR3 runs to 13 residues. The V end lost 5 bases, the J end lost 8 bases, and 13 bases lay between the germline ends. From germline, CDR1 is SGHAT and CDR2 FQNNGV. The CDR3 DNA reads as TGTGCCAGCAGCCCCCGGGTTGGCGATGAGCAGTTCTTC. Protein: CASSPRVGDEQFF.

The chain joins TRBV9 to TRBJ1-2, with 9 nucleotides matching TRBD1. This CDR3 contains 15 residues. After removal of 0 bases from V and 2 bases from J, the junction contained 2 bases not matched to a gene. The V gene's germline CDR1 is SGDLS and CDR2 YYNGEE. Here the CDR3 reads CASSVETGGNYGYTF. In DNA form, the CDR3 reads TGTGCCAGCAGCGTAGAAACAGGGGGCAACTATGGCTACACCTTC.

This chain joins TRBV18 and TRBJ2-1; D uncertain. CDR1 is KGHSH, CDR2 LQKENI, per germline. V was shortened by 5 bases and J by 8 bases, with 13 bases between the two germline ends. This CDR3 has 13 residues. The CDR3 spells CASSLAAEDEQFF. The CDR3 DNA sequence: TGTGCCAGCTCATTGGCCGCTGAGGATGAGCAGTTCTTC.

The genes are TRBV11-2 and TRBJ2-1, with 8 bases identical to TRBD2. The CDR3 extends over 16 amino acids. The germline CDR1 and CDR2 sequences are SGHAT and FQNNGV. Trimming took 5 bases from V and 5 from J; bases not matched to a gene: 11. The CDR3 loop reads CASSPPERGRDNEQFF. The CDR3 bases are TGTGCCAGCAGCCCACCTGAGCGGGGGCGGGACAATGAGCAGTTCTTC.

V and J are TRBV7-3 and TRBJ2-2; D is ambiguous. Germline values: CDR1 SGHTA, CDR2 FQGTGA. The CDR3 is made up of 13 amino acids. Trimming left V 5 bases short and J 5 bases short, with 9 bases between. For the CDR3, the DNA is TGTGCCAGCAGCCGATTCGGGACCGGGGAGCTGTTTTTT. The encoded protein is CASSRFGTGELFF.

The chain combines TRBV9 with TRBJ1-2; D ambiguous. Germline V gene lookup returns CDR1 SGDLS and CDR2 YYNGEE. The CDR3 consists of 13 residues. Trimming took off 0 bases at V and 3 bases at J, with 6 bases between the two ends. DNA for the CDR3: TGTGCCAGCAGCGTAGAACCGGACTATGGCTACACCTTC. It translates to CASSVEPDYGYTF. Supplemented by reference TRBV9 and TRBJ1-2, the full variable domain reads DSGVTQTPKHLITATGQRVTLRCSPRSGDLSVYWYQQSLDQGLQFLIQYYNGEERAKGNILERFSAQQFPDLHSELNLSSLELGDSALYFCASSVEPDYGYTFGSGTRLTVV.

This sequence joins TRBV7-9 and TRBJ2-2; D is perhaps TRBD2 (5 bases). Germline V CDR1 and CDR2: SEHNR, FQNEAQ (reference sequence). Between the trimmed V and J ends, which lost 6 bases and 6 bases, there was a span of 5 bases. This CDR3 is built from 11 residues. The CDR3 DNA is TGTGCCAGCAGGAGGGCCGGGGAGCTGTTTTTT. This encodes CASRRAGELFF.

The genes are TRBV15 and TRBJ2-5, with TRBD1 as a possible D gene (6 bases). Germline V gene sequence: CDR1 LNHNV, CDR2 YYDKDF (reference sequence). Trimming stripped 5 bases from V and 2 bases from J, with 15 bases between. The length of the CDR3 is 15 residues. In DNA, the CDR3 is TGTGCCACCAGCTCCGCAGGGGTAGGACAAGAGACCCAGTACTTC. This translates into CATSSAGVGQETQYF.

In nucleotides, the CDR3 is TGTGCCATCAGTGGTGACAGGGGCTTCTACGAGCAGTACTTC. It translates to CAISGDRGFYEQYF. V is TRBV10-3 and J is TRBJ2-7, with 8 bases identical to TRBD1. CDR3 size: 14 residues. The V segment lost 4 bases and the J segment 3 bases; nucleotides outside the gene matches: 5. Germline V gene data show CDR1 as ENHRY and CDR2 as SYGVKD.

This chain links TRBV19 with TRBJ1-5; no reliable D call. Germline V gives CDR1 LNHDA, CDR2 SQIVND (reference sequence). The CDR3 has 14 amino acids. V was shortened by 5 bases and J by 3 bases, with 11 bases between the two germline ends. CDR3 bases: TGTGCCAGTAGTGCGGGGTTCTACAATCAGCCCCAGCATTTT. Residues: CASSAGFYNQPQHF.

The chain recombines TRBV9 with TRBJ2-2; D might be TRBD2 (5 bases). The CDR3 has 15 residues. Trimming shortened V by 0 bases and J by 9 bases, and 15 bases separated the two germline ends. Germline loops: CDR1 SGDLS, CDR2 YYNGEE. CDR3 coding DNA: TGTGCCAGCAGCGTAGACGGTAATGGACTCCGGGAGCTGTTTTTT. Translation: CASSVDGNGLRELFF.

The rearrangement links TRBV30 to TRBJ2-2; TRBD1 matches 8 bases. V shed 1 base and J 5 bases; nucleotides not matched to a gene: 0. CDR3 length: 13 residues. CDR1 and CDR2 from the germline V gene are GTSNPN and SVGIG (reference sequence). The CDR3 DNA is TGTGCCTGGAGTGGGACAGGGACCGGGGAGCTGTTTTTT. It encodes CAWSGTGTGELFF.

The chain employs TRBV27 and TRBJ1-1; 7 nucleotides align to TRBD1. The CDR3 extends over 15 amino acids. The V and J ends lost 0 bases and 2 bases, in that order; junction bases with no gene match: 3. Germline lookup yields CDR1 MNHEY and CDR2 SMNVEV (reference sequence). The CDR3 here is CASSLSGQVNTEAFF. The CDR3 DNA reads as TGTGCCAGCAGTTTATCCGGACAGGTCAACACTGAAGCTTTCTTT.

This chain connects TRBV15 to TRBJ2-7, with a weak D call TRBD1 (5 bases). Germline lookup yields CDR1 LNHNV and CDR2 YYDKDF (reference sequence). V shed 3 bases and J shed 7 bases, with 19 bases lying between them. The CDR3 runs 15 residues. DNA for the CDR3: TGTGCCACCAGCAGTGTTAACAGGCCGGAGAGAGAGCAGTACTTC. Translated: CATSSVNRPEREQYF. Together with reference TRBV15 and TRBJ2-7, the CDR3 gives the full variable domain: DAMVIQNPRYQVTQFGKPVTLSCSQTLNHNVMYWYQQKSSQAPKLLFHYYDKDFNNEADTPDNFQSRRPNTSFCFLDIRSPGLGDTAMYLCATSSVNRPEREQYFGPGTRLTVT.

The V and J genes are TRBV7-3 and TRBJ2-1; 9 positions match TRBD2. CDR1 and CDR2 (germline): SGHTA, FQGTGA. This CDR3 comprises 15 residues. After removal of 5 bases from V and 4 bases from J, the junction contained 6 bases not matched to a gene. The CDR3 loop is CASSLVAGEYNEQFF. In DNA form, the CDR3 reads TGTGCCAGCAGCCTCGTAGCGGGAGAGTACAATGAGCAGTTCTTC.

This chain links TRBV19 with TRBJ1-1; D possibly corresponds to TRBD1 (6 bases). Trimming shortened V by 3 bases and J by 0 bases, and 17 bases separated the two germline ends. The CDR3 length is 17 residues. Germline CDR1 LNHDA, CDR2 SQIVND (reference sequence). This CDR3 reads CASSIGAGVGLNTEAFF. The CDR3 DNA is TGTGCCAGTAGTATTGGCGCAGGGGTAGGGTTGAACACTGAAGCTTTCTTT.

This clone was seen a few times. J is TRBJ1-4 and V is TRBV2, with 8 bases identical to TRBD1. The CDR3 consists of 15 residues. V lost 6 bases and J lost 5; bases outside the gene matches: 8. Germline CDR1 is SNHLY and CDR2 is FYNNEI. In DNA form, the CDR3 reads TGTGCCAGCAGCAAGGACAGGGCCCGAAATGAAAAACTGTTTTTT. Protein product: CASSKDRARNEKLFF. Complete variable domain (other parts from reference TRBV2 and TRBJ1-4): EPEVTQTPSHQVTQMGQEVILRCVPISNHLYFYWYRQILGQKVEFLVSFYNNEISEKSEIFDDQFSVERPDGSNFTLKIRSTKLEDSAMYFCASSKDRARNEKLFFGSGTQLSVL.

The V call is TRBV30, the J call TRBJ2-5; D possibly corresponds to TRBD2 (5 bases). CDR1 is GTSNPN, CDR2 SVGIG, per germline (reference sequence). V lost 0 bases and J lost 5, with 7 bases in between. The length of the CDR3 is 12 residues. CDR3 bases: TGTGCCTGGAGTGTAACGGGGGAGACCCAGTACTTC. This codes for CAWSVTGETQYF.

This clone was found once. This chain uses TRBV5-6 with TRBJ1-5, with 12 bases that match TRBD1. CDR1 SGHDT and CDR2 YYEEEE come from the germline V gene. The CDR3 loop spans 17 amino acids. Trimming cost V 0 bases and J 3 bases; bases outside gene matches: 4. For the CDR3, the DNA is TGTGCCAGCAGCTTGGCCGGGACAGGGGGCTACAATCAGCCCCAGCATTTT. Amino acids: CASSLAGTGGYNQPQHF.

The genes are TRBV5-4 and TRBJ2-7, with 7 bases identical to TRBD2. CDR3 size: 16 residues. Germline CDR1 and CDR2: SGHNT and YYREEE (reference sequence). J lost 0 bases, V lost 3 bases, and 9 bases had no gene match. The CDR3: CASSSGTTRSSYEQYF. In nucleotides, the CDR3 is TGTGCCAGCAGCTCGGGGACTACCCGAAGCTCCTACGAGCAGTACTTC.

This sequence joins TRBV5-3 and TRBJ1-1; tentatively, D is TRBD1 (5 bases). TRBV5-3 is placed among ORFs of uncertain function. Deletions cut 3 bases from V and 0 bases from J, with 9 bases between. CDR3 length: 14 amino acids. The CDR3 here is CARSSAGMNTEAFF. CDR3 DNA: TGTGCCAGAAGCTCAGCAGGGATGAACACTGAAGCTTTCTTT.

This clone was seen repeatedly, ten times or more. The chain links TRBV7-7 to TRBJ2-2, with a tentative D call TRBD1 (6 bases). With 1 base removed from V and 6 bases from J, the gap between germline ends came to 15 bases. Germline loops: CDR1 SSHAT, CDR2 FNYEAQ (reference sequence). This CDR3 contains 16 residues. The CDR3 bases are TGTGCCAGCAGCTTAGGAAGGGGCCAGGGGTCCGGGGAGCTGTTTTTT. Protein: CASSLGRGQGSGELFF.

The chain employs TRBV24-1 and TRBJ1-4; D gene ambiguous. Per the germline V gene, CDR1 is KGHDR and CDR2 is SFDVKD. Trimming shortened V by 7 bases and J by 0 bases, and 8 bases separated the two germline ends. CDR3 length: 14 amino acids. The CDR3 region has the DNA TGTGCCACCAGCTCAGATGCAACTAATGAAAAACTGTTTTTT. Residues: CATSSDATNEKLFF.

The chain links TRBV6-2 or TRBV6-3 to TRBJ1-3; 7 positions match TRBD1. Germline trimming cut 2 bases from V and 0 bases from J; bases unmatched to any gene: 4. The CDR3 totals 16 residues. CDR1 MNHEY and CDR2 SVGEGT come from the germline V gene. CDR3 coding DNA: TGTGCCAGCAGTTACCGACAGGGATCCTCTGGAAACACCATATATTTT. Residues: CASSYRQGSSGNTIYF.

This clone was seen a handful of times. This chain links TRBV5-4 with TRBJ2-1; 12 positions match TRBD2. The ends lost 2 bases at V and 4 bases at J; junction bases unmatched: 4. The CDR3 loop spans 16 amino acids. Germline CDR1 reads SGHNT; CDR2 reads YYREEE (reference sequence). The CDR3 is CASSLDGTSGYNEQFF. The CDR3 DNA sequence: TGTGCCAGCAGCTTAGACGGGACTAGCGGGTACAATGAGCAGTTCTTC.

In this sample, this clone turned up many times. CDR3 loop: CASSDLGETQYF. CDR3 bases: TGTGCCAGCAGTGACCTAGGAGAGACCCAGTACTTC. V and J are TRBV2 and TRBJ2-5; D gene ambiguous. CDR3 size: 12 residues. Germline assignment: CDR1 SNHLY and CDR2 FYNNEI. V was trimmed by 3 bases and J by 4 bases, leaving 6 bases between them.

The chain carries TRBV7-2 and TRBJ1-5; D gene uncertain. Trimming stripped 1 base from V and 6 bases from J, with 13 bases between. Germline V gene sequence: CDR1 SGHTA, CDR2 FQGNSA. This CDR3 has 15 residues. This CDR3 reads CASSLVGPEGQPQHF. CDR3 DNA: TGTGCCAGCAGCTTAGTCGGCCCGGAGGGTCAGCCCCAGCATTTT.

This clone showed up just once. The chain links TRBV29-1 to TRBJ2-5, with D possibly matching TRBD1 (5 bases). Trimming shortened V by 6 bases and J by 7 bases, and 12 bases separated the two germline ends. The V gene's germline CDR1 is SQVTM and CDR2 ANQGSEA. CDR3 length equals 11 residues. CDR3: CSVKERGTQYF. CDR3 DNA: TGCAGCGTGAAAGAAAGGGGGACCCAGTACTTC. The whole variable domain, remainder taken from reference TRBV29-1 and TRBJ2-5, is SAVISQKPSRDICQRGTSLTIQCQVDSQVTMMFWYRQQPGQSLTLIATANQGSEATYESGFVIDKFPISRPNLTFSTLTVSNMSPEDSSIYLCSVKERGTQYFGPGTRLLVL.

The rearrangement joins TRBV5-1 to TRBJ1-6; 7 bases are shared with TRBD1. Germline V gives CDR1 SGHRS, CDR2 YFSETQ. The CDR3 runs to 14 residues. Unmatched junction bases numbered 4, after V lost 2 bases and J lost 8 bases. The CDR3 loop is CASSFGRGDSPLHF. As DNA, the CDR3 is TGCGCCAGCAGCTTTGGCAGGGGGGATTCACCCCTCCACTTT.

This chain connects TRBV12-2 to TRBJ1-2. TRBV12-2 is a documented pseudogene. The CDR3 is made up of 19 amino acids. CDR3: CASRLRPEREFLIGYGYTF. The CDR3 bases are TGTGCAAGTCGCTTACGCCCGGAAAGGGAGTTCTTAATCGGCTATGGCTACACCTTC.

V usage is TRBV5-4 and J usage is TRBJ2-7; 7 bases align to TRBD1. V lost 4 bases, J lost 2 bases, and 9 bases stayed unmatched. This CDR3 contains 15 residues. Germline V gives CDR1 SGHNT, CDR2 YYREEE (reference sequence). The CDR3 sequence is CASSNRDRTTYEQYF. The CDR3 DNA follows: TGTGCCAGCAGCAATAGGGACAGAACAACCTACGAGCAGTACTTC.